This T cell receptor (beta chain) was recorded in a study of blood T cells in healthy people across ages. Study-level results: Diversity figures based on one million T cells were deemed too low. Donors of long life had a larger count of naive CD4+ cells and greater diversity than aged donors.

Note on this clonotype: What it binds is unknown.

V lost 6 bases, J lost 8 bases, and 9 bases stayed unmatched. The CDR3 is 13 residues long. Germline V gene data show CDR1 as MNHEY and CDR2 as SVGAGI. Donation came from healthy Caucasian individuals in Russia who were aged 6 to 90. Combining a sample-barcoded 5' primer with a J-beta primer mix, a second PCR ran for roughly 7 to 12 cycles. TCRdb called the 5' RACE reads again in MiXCR, with one record for every CDR3 protein. The sample holds approximately 800,000 distinct CDR3 sequences, about 26% seen once. These data were also reused for a study on T cells of mothers and their children.

Specimen: blood. The clonotype originates from a boy between 10 and 17 years old in good health. This chain joins TRBV6-5 and TRBJ1-2; the match to TRBD1 covers 7 bases. The CDR3 sequence: CASRRLGQVGYTF. DNA for the CDR3: TGTGCCAGCAGGCGCCTAGGACAGGTCGGCTACACCTTC.